The rows below give T cell receptor beta chains drawn from one sample of a study of cytomegalovirus exposure and HLA in healthy donors. Clones were sequenced by immunoSEQ multiplex PCR, and TCRdb holds only the in-frame ones, with some missing. The data contain some 140,000 clones, over 60% of them seen just once; the ten biggest clones take up approximately 0.94%. The source material was PBMCs. The origin of the receptors is a woman aged 55-75 years in good health and CMV-seronegative. The CDR3 runs from the conserved cysteine through the conserved F or W. A D gene is named only where the DNA matches it firmly. The listing skips clone size in some rows; elsewhere it reads once, few, many or a size class.

TRBV19	-	TRBJ1-1	-	-	CASTSGRTEAFF
TRBV5-4	TRBD2	TRBJ2-7	-	TGTGCCAGCAGCTTTTCCTCGGGACTAGCCGGGTACGAGCAGTACTTC	CASSFSSGLAGYEQYF
TRBV2	TRBD2	TRBJ2-1	-	TGTGCCAGCAGTTTCCGGGGAGCGGGGGCCTTAAGCTCCTACAATGAGCAGTTCTTC	CASSFRGAGALSSYNEQFF
TRBV18	-	TRBJ1-1	-	TGTGCCAGCTCACCACTCGGGGAGGGTACTGAAGCTTTCTTT	CASSPLGEGTEAFF
TRBV7-2	-	TRBJ1-2	-	TGTGCCAGCAGCTTAGGGACAACCTATGGCTACACCTTC	CASSLGTTYGYTF
TRBV5-1	TRBD1	TRBJ1-4	-	TGCGCCAGCAGCTCCGGGACAGATAATGAAAAACTGTTTTTT	CASSSGTDNEKLFF
TRBV7-8	TRBD1	TRBJ1-2	-	TGTGCCAGCAGCTCGGGGGACAGGGGCATAGGCTATGGCTACACCTTC	CASSSGDRGIGYGYTF
TRBV7-3	-	TRBJ2-5	-	TGTGCCAGTGGGGAGTTAGGGACCCAGTACTTC	CASGELGTQYF
TRBV7-2	-	TRBJ2-5	-	TGTGCCAGCAGCCCCCAAGACAGAAAAGAGACCCAGTACTTC	CASSPQDRKETQYF
TRBV5-1	TRBD2	TRBJ2-3	few	TGCGCCAGCAGCTTTAGCGGGAAGGGCACAGATACGCAGTATTTT	CASSFSGKGTDTQYF
TRBV5-8	-	TRBJ2-6	few	TGTGCCAGCAGCCCCGAAGGGGCAGGTGGGGCCAACGTCCTGACTTTC	CASSPEGAGGANVLTF
TRBV28	-	TRBJ2-7	-	TGTGCCAGCAGGAGCAGCGGGCACGAGCGGCAGTACTTC	CASRSSGHERQYF
TRBV10-3	TRBD1	TRBJ1-6	-	TGTGCCATCAGAAAGGAGGGGACAGAGAATTCACCCCTCCACTTT	CAIRKEGTENSPLHF
TRBV25-1	-	TRBJ1-5	-	TGTGCCAGCAGGGAGGGGATCAATCAGCCCCAGCATTTT	CASREGINQPQHF
TRBV25-1	-	TRBJ2-7	-	TGTGCCAGCAGTGCCCCAGTCCAACGGGGGTACGAGCAGTACTTC	CASSAPVQRGYEQYF
TRBV19	TRBD2	TRBJ2-3	few	TGTGCCAGTAGTTTCCATAGGCGGGGGGGAAGCACAGATACGCAGTATTTT	CASSFHRRGGSTDTQYF
TRBV10-2	TRBD2	TRBJ2-7	-	TGCGCCAGCAGTGTGACTAGCGGGGGGTACGAGCAGTACTTC	CASSVTSGGYEQYF
TRBV7-9	-	TRBJ1-4	-	TGTGCCAGCAGCTTAGGCAAAACCATTGGAGCTGAAAAACTGTTTTTT	CASSLGKTIGAEKLFF
TRBV2	TRBD2	TRBJ2-7	-	TGTGCCAGCAGTGACGGGGCGGGAGGGGGCGAGCAGTACTTC	CASSDGAGGGEQYF
TRBV27	TRBD1	TRBJ1-1	-	TGTGCCAGCAGTACCCGCCCCTCGACAGGGTTGAACACTGAAGCTTTCTTT	CASSTRPSTGLNTEAFF
TRBV6-1	-	TRBJ1-2	few	TGTGCCAGCAGTGCCACAGGGACCTATGGCTACACCTTC	CASSATGTYGYTF
TRBV28	-	TRBJ2-3	-	TGTGCCAGCAGCCGTAGTGGAGTCCGGGATACGCAGTATTTT	CASSRSGVRDTQYF
TRBV7-8	-	TRBJ1-1	few	TGTGCCAGCAGCTTAGTTCAGGGGACGAACACTGAAGCTTTCTTT	CASSLVQGTNTEAFF
TRBV30	-	TRBJ2-3	few	TGTGCCGGAGGTGGACGGAACACAGATACGCAGTATTTT	CAGGGRNTDTQYF
TRBV27	TRBD1	TRBJ1-6	-	TGTGCCAGCAGTTTACGTGGGACAGGGGGCGATTCACCCCTCCACTTT	CASSLRGTGGDSPLHF
TRBV2	TRBD1	TRBJ1-5	-	TGTGCCAGCAGTGTAAGGACAGGGGGCAATCAGCCCCAGCATTTT	CASSVRTGGNQPQHF
TRBV6-1	-	TRBJ2-1	-	TGTGCCAGCCGACAAAACAATGAGCAGTTCTTC	CASRQNNEQFF
TRBV5-8	TRBD1	TRBJ1-2	-	TGTGCCAGCAGCCCCGGACAGGGCCGAGGCTATGGCTACACCTTC	CASSPGQGRGYGYTF